Below are 21 T cell receptor beta chains sequenced from a single sample in a study of TIL therapy for anti-PD-1-resistant metastatic lung cancer listed by TCRdb under 2021. TCR beta CDR3 regions were amplified from genomic DNA by bias-controlled multiplex PCR with the immunoSEQ v3 hsTCRB kit. This is the immuneACCESS table as TCRdb keeps it, with only in-frame sequences that have V and J called. A part of the clones is gone; compared with another copy, unresolved V genes explain less than half, and the rest is unexplained. The sample table holds some 90,000 clones, of which about three fifths were seen once. The top ten hold 9.5% to 13% of the sample. What this sample's time point label stands for: pre-treatment sample, taken before nivolumab and TIL therapy. Baseline tumor samples were excised metastases, mostly pleural nodules or supraclavicular lymph nodes, from the same resection used to grow TIL.

Material: tumor tissue, obtained at baseline. All receptors derive from a person between 30 and 79 years old with non-small cell lung cancer.

The rearrangement joins TRBV28 to TRBJ2-5; TRBD1 might be the D (5 bases). With 5 bases removed from V and 5 bases from J, the gap between germline ends came to 27 bases. Germline V gene sequence: CDR1 MDHEN, CDR2 SYDVKM. The CDR3 length is 18 residues. DNA for the CDR3: TGTGCCAGCAGTAGTCGCGACAGCGACTTTTTACGTGGGGAGACCCAGTACTTC. Its translation: CASSSRDSDFLRGETQYF.

The chain combines TRBV7-3 with TRBJ1-6, with D unclear. This CDR3 spans 16 amino acids. Trimming stripped 5 bases from V and 6 bases from J, with 17 bases between. CDR1 SGHTA and CDR2 FQGTGA come from the germline V gene. CDR3 in amino acids: CASSVRSRAGNSPLHF. CDR3 nucleotide sequence: TGTGCCAGCAGCGTACGGTCTCGAGCAGGTAATTCACCCCTCCACTTT.

The V gene is TRBV7-9, the J gene TRBJ1-2, with D unclear. V gave up 3 bases and J gave up 6 bases, with 11 bases separating them. Germline values: CDR1 SEHNR, CDR2 FQNEAQ (reference sequence). This CDR3 is 13 amino acids long. The CDR3 DNA follows: TGTGCCAGCAGCTTCCGCCCAAGTGATGGCTACACCTTC. This sequence encodes CASSFRPSDGYTF.

This chain connects TRBV6-6 to TRBJ2-7; unclear D gene. The germline V gene has CDR1 MNHNY and CDR2 SVGAGI (reference sequence). V lost 2 bases and J lost 2, with 4 bases in between. The CDR3 has 12 residues. The CDR3 protein is CASSYQAYEQYF. CDR3 nucleotides: TGTGCCAGCAGTTACCAGGCCTACGAGCAGTACTTC.

CDR3 DNA: TGTGCCAGCAGTTTACTACCGGGGACATTCTACGAGCAGTACTTC. It yields the protein CASSLLPGTFYEQYF. The chain carries TRBV27 and TRBJ2-7, with D possibly being TRBD1 (6 bases). Germline V gene lookup returns CDR1 MNHEY and CDR2 SMNVEV (reference sequence). The CDR3 sequence is 15 residues long. The V end was cut by 2 bases, the J end by 3 bases, with 14 bases between.

The chain carries TRBV24-1 and TRBJ1-1; no firm D call. CDR3 size: 12 residues. CDR1 is KGHDR and CDR2 is SFDVKD in the germline V gene. Trimming pared 4 bases from V and 10 bases from J, leaving 12 bases between. The CDR3 region is CATSDWAGSAFF. The CDR3 nucleotides are TGTGCCACCAGTGACTGGGCGGGCTCAGCTTTCTTT.

The rearrangement joins TRBV5-1 to TRBJ2-2; D is possibly TRBD2 (5 bases). V lost 2 bases and J 4 bases, leaving 18 bases between the germline ends. From germline, CDR1 is SGHRS and CDR2 YFSETQ. The CDR3 covers 17 residues. CDR3 in DNA: TGCGCCAGCAGCTTACTAACGTCGGGGAAAGGCACCGGGGAGCTGTTTTTT. It specifies CASSLLTSGKGTGELFF.

The table lists this clone with a few counts. V is TRBV2 and J is TRBJ1-6; D might be TRBD1 (5 bases). V lost 7 bases and J 7 bases, leaving 17 bases between the germline ends. The CDR3 totals 15 residues. From germline, CDR1 is SNHLY and CDR2 FYNNEI. The CDR3 reads CASTRYAGTNSPLHF. Written as DNA, the CDR3 is TGTGCCAGCACTCGCTATGCAGGGACGAATTCACCCCTCCACTTT.

The chain joins TRBV14 to TRBJ2-5; 12 nucleotides align to TRBD2. CDR1 is SGHDN and CDR2 is FVKESK in the germline V gene. Trimming at V came to 2 bases and at J to 7 bases, leaving 11 bases not matched to a gene. This CDR3 has 17 residues. CDR3 sequence (DNA): TGTGCCAGCAGCCAATTCCGACTAGCGGGAGTAATAGGGACCCAGTACTTC. This gives the protein CASSQFRLAGVIGTQYF.

This sequence joins TRBV30 and TRBJ1-3; D is undetermined. Germline V gene lookup returns CDR1 GTSNPN and CDR2 SVGIG (reference sequence). This CDR3 spans 13 amino acids. Deletions cut 2 bases from V and 10 bases from J, with 15 bases between. CDR3 DNA: TGTGCCTGGAGTTACAGTAGGGCCGAGACCATATATTTT. This codes for CAWSYSRAETIYF.

The genes are TRBV6-5 and TRBJ2-1, with TRBD2 matching over 12 bases. The germline gives CDR1 MNHEY, CDR2 SVGAGI. V was pared by 6 bases and J by 10 bases, with 7 bases of the junction left unmatched. This CDR3 is 14 amino acids long. CDR3 bases: TGTGCCAGCAGCATACTAGCGGGAGGTCAGGAGCAGTTCTTC. Amino acid sequence: CASSILAGGQEQFF.

The chain couples TRBV11-3 to TRBJ2-2; no reliable D call. Between the trimmed V and J ends, which lost 5 bases and 6 bases, there was a span of 10 bases. The germline V gene encodes CDR1 SGHNT and CDR2 YENEEA. The CDR3 loop spans 13 amino acids. The CDR3 here is CASSPPGPGELFF. CDR3 nucleotides: TGTGCCAGCAGCCCCCCGGGTCCCGGGGAGCTGTTTTTT.

The rearrangement joins TRBV4-1 to TRBJ1-4; D is uncertain. The CDR3 is 14 amino acids. V gave up 4 bases and J gave up 12 bases, with 18 bases separating them. Germline CDR1 and CDR2: MGHRA and YSYEKL. The CDR3 loop is CASSPRYTEIQLFF. CDR3 bases: TGCGCCAGCAGCCCCCGTTACACCGAGATTCAACTGTTTTTT.

The J gene is TRBJ1-5, the V gene TRBV28; 7 positions agree with TRBD1. The germline gives CDR1 MDHEN, CDR2 SYDVKM. J lost 5 bases, V lost 5 bases, and 9 bases had no gene match. The CDR3 is 15 amino acids. CDR3 loop: CASSLDRVVDQPQHF. The CDR3, as DNA: TGTGCCAGCAGTCTCGACAGGGTTGTCGATCAGCCCCAGCATTTT. The full variable domain, in which reference TRBV28 and TRBJ1-5 provide the parts outside the CDR3, is DVKVTQSSRYLVKRTGEKVFLECVQDMDHENMFWYRQDPGLGLRLIYFSYDVKMKEKGDIPEGYSVSREKKERFSLILESASTNQTSMYLCASSLDRVVDQPQHFGDGTRLSIL.

V and J are TRBV27 and TRBJ2-5, with D perhaps TRBD2 (6 bases). Germline loops: CDR1 MNHEY, CDR2 SMNVEV (reference sequence). The CDR3 is made up of 15 amino acids. V lost 5 bases and J 4 bases, leaving 17 bases between the germline ends. The CDR3 DNA is TGTGCCAGCAGTGACCCCGCCGGGAGAGGAGAGACCCAGTACTTC. The encoded protein is CASSDPAGRGETQYF.

V gene TRBV7-9 combines with J gene TRBJ1-5; D gene ambiguous. Trimming shortened V by 5 bases and J by 6 bases, and 11 bases separated the two germline ends. Germline V gene data show CDR1 as SEHNR and CDR2 as FQNEAQ (reference sequence). There are 13 residues in the CDR3. CDR3 bases: TGTGCCAGCAGCCCCGCAGGCGGTCAGCCCCAGCATTTT. Amino acids: CASSPAGGQPQHF.

This clone was seen just once. The chain employs TRBV19 and TRBJ2-2; D not certain. Germline V gene data show CDR1 as LNHDA and CDR2 as SQIVND (reference sequence). V was pared by 3 bases and J by 8 bases, with 16 bases between. The CDR3 spans 15 residues. The CDR3 nucleotides read TGTGCCAGTAGTATCCCTACTTACCCCCCGGGGGAGCTGTTTTTT. Protein: CASSIPTYPPGELFF. The full variable domain, its missing parts supplied by reference TRBV19 and TRBJ2-2, is DGGITQSPKYLFRKEGQNVTLSCEQNLNHDAMYWYRQDPGQGLRLIYYSQIVNDFQKGDIAEGYSVSREKKESFPLTVTSAQKNPTAFYLCASSIPTYPPGELFFGEGSRLTVL.

V gene TRBV7-7 combines with J gene TRBJ2-1, with 11 bases lining up with TRBD2. Trimming took 6 bases from V and 6 from J; bases not matched to a gene: 7. Germline V gives CDR1 SSHAT, CDR2 FNYEAQ (reference sequence). This CDR3 region has 15 residues. In DNA, the CDR3 is TGTGCCAGCAGTAAGACTAGCGGGGCAGGCAATGAGCAGTTCTTC. It translates to CASSKTSGAGNEQFF.

The chain recombines TRBV9 with TRBJ1-2; D is possibly TRBD1 (5 bases). There are 16 residues in the CDR3. The V gene lost 0 bases and the J gene lost 7 bases, with 19 bases spanning the gap. CDR1 SGDLS and CDR2 YYNGEE come from the germline V gene. This CDR3 is CASSVGPERGLFGYTF. Here the CDR3 DNA reads TGTGCCAGCAGCGTAGGCCCAGAGAGGGGACTTTTTGGCTACACCTTC.

The chain links TRBV7-8 to TRBJ2-3, with TRBD2 identical over 10 bases. V gave up 3 bases and J gave up 2 bases; unmatched junction bases: 2. The CDR3 length is 15 residues. Germline V gene lookup returns CDR1 SGHVS and CDR2 FQNEAQ. This CDR3 reads CASSFLAGVTDTQYF. The CDR3 DNA follows: TGTGCCAGCAGCTTCCTAGCGGGAGTCACAGATACGCAGTATTTT.

The chain combines TRBV29-1 with TRBJ2-1; 12 positions match TRBD2. Unmatched junction bases numbered 5, after V lost 4 bases and J lost 7 bases. The germline V gene has CDR1 SQVTM and CDR2 ANQGSEA. The CDR3 has 14 amino acids. The CDR3 DNA reads TGCAGCGTTGGACTAGCGGGAGTCGCAAATGAGCAGTTCTTC. Amino acid sequence: CSVGLAGVANEQFF.